These 14 T cell receptor beta chains originate from one sample sequenced in a study of T cells in Graves' hyperthyroidism and ophthalmopathy. TCR beta CDR3 regions were amplified from RNA. TCR CDR3 underwent first-round RT-PCR with the HTBI primer set. TCRdb re-derived calls from the multiplex PCR reads in MiXCR, one entry per CDR3 protein. The sample includes around 600,000 distinct CDR3 sequences, less than 45% seen only once; the top ten take less than 8.5%. The sample consisted of peripheral blood or thyroid tissue (not recorded which). The receptors here all came from an adult man with Graves' disease, either hyperthyroidism or ophthalmopathy (not recorded which).

This clonotype was counted a few times. This chain links TRBV5-1 with TRBJ1-6; D may be TRBD1 (5 bases). The CDR3 has 14 residues. V was trimmed by 5 bases and J by 5 bases, leaving 11 bases between them. The germline V gene encodes CDR1 SGHRS and CDR2 YFSETQ. The CDR3 reads CASRYDSNNSPLHF. The CDR3 DNA sequence: TGCGCCAGCAGATACGACAGCAATAATTCACCCCTCCACTTT.

This sequence joins TRBV7-2 and TRBJ1-1; maybe TRBD1 (5 bases). Germline-derived CDR1 and CDR2 are SGHTA and FQGNSA. With 5 bases removed from V and 1 base from J, the gap between germline ends came to 23 bases. This CDR3 spans 18 amino acids. CDR3 coding DNA: TGTGCCAGCAGCCAAGTCTGGGGGAAATCGGCCCGGAACACTGAAGCTTTCTTT. This sequence encodes CASSQVWGKSARNTEAFF.

This clonotype was recorded many times. The chain couples TRBV7-9 to TRBJ1-5; D is undetermined. There are 12 residues in the CDR3. V dropped 5 bases and J dropped 5 bases, with 7 bases sitting between them. Germline assignment: CDR1 SEHNR and CDR2 FQNEAQ (reference sequence). DNA of the CDR3: TGTGCCAGCAGCAACGGGGATCAGCCCCAGCATTTT. It codes for CASSNGDQPQHF. Supplemented by reference TRBV7-9 and TRBJ1-5, the full variable domain reads DTGVSQNPRHKITKRGQNVTFRCDPISEHNRLYWYRQTLGQGPEFLTYFQNEAQLEKSRLLSDRFSAERPKGSFSTLEIQRTEQGDSAMYLCASSNGDQPQHFGDGTRLSIL.

This clonotype has more than one count but fewer than ten. The genes are TRBV7-2 and TRBJ1-5; D remains unclear. Germline values: CDR1 SGHTA, CDR2 FQGNSA. The V end lost 5 bases, the J end lost 4 bases, and 15 bases lay between the germline ends. The CDR3 consists of 15 residues. CDR3 residues: CASSKDPGLNQPQHF. The CDR3 nucleotides read TGTGCCAGCAGCAAAGATCCGGGCTTGAATCAGCCCCAGCATTTT.

Concerning this clonotype: One end of the junction fails to match germline, which may point to a read error. This rearrangement joins TRBV10-3 to TRBJ1-4; tentatively, D is TRBD1 (6 bases). Germline V gives CDR1 ENHRY, CDR2 SYGVKD. The CDR3 has 13 amino acids. Written as DNA, the CDR3 is TGTGCCAGCAGTGAGGGGGTCAGGGGTGATCTGTTTTTT. Amino acids: CASSEGVRGDLFF.

Only a few counts were recorded for this clonotype. The chain recombines TRBV7-2 with TRBJ2-7; TRBD1 matches at 9 bases. Germline-derived CDR1 and CDR2 are SGHTA and FQGNSA. V lost 0 bases and J lost 5; bases outside the gene matches: 8. The CDR3 sequence is 16 residues long. The DNA for the CDR3 is TGTGCCAGCAGCTTAGCCCCTCGGGACAGGGTCAACGAGCAGTACTTC. Translating it yields CASSLAPRDRVNEQYF.

The chain employs TRBV25-1 and TRBJ1-6, with TRBD1 as a possible D gene (5 bases). The CDR3 loop spans 17 amino acids. CDR1 is MGHDK, CDR2 SYGVNS, per germline. Trimming pared 3 bases from V and 5 bases from J, leaving 17 bases between. The CDR3: CASSEDTLSSNNSPLHF. The CDR3 DNA sequence: TGTGCCAGCAGTGAGGACACCCTGAGCTCGAATAATTCACCCCTCCACTTT.

This clonotype showed up many times. This chain joins TRBV7-6 and TRBJ1-6; 10 bases align to TRBD1. Looked up from germline, CDR1 is SGHVS and CDR2 is FNYEAQ. The CDR3 sequence is 16 residues long. Trimming took 1 base from V and 8 from J; bases not matched to a gene: 5. CDR3 protein: CASSLGSGTGDSPLHF. The CDR3 region has the DNA TGTGCCAGCAGCTTAGGGTCCGGGACAGGGGATTCACCCCTCCACTTT.

The V call is TRBV29-1, the J call TRBJ1-1, with D hard to call. CDR3 length: 13 amino acids. Germline CDR1 SQVTM, CDR2 ANQGSEA. V lost 6 bases and J lost 4, with 15 bases in between. The CDR3 is CSVEHGRSTEAFF. CDR3 in DNA: TGCAGCGTGGAGCATGGCAGGAGCACTGAAGCTTTCTTT.

A word on this clonotype: A much larger clone lies a single base off, so this may be a read error. The chain recombines TRBV20-1 with TRBJ1-5; D may be TRBD1 (5 bases). The CDR3 is made up of 13 amino acids. Germline V gene data show CDR1 as DFQATT and CDR2 as SNEGSKA (reference sequence). Trimming pared 4 bases from V and 3 bases from J, leaving 10 bases between. CDR3: CSAISTVNQPQHF. The CDR3 coding sequence is TGCAGTGCTATATCGACAGTCAATCAGCCCCAGCATTTT.

The chain has TRBV7-6 and TRBJ1-2; a weak D match, TRBD1 (6 bases). V was trimmed by 5 bases and J by 2 bases, leaving 15 bases between them. The CDR3 loop spans 15 amino acids. Germline-derived CDR1 and CDR2 are SGHVS and FNYEAQ. The CDR3 sequence is CASSPSGGTNYGYTF. DNA for the CDR3: TGTGCCAGCAGCCCCAGCGGGGGGACAAACTATGGCTACACCTTC.

This chain connects TRBV12-3 or TRBV12-4 to TRBJ2-7; D not resolved. V lost 6 bases and J lost 0, with 15 bases in between. The CDR3 length is 15 residues. CDR3 in DNA: TGTGCCAGCAGCAAATCGGACGGCAGCTCCTACGAGCAGTACTTC. Its protein product is CASSKSDGSSYEQYF.

This chain joins TRBV7-9 and TRBJ1-4; 7 positions match TRBD1. Trimming cost V 7 bases and J 5 bases; bases outside gene matches: 13. The CDR3 covers 16 residues. Germline V gene lookup returns CDR1 SEHNR and CDR2 FQNEAQ (reference sequence). As DNA, the CDR3 is TGTGCCAGCACGCAAAGAACCGGGACAGACAATGAAAAACTGTTTTTT. Protein: CASTQRTGTDNEKLFF.

This clonotype was observed many times. The V call is TRBV29-1, the J call TRBJ2-7; D ambiguous. CDR3 length: 11 amino acids. Germline V gene data show CDR1 as SQVTM and CDR2 as ANQGSEA. With 4 bases removed from V and 3 bases from J, the gap between germline ends came to 7 bases. The CDR3 DNA sequence: TGCAGCGTTGGAGCCGGCTACGAGCAGTACTTC. Translation gives CSVGAGYEQYF.